The 32 T cell receptor beta chains presented below share a single source sample, sequenced in a study of shared clonotypes between healthy human individuals. Libraries were prepared by immunoSEQ multiplex PCR; TCRdb keeps only in-frame clonotypes and omits some of them. The sample includes some 2,000,000 clones, nearly 97% seen only once; the top ten take about 0.13%. Material: naive CD4+ T cells sorted from blood. Subset indicated: CD45RA+ positively selected. These TCRs come from a man between 18 and 29 years old in good health.

This clone came up once. The CDR3 protein is CASSATSGDYNEQFF. CDR3 bases: TGTGCCAGTAGTGCTACTAGCGGAGATTACAATGAGCAGTTCTTC. The chain is built from TRBV19 and TRBJ2-1, with 8 bases identical to TRBD2. CDR3 length: 15 amino acids. The V and J ends lost 5 bases and 4 bases, in that order; junction bases with no gene match: 7. Germline lookup yields CDR1 LNHDA and CDR2 SQIVND (reference sequence).

The J gene is TRBJ2-7, the V gene TRBV4-1, with a possible D match to TRBD2 (6 bases). The germline CDR1 and CDR2 sequences are MGHRA and YSYEKL. Trimming removed 1 base at V and 0 bases at J, with 10 bases between. The CDR3 is 15 amino acids. The CDR3 is CASSQGRAVSYEQYF. CDR3 coding DNA: TGCGCCAGCAGCCAAGGGAGGGCCGTCTCCTACGAGCAGTACTTC.

J is TRBJ1-1 and V is TRBV4-1; D perhaps matches TRBD1 (5 bases). Germline V gene sequence: CDR1 MGHRA, CDR2 YSYEKL. V gave up 1 base and J gave up 0 bases, with 15 bases separating them. This CDR3 is built from 17 residues. The CDR3 nucleotides are TGCGCCAGCAGCCAAGTTGTAGCAGGGATAATGAACACTGAAGCTTTCTTT. It encodes CASSQVVAGIMNTEAFF.

This chain connects TRBV6-1 to TRBJ2-7; 13 nucleotides match TRBD2. The CDR3 contains 16 residues. V gave up 2 bases and J gave up 2 bases; unmatched junction bases: 3. The germline gives CDR1 MNHNS, CDR2 SASEGT. The CDR3 DNA reads as TGTGCCAGCAGTGAACTAGGACTAGCGGGGGCCTACGAGCAGTACTTC. Translation gives CASSELGLAGAYEQYF.

The chain carries TRBV11-2 and TRBJ2-1; 10 nucleotides match TRBD2. The CDR3 is 15 amino acids. Germline V lookup: CDR1 SGHAT, CDR2 FQNNGV. Unmatched junction bases numbered 9, after V lost 5 bases and J lost 8 bases. The DNA for the CDR3 is TGTGCCAGCAGCCCCTGGCTAGCGGGGGAGGATGAGCAGTTCTTC. Protein sequence: CASSPWLAGEDEQFF. Based on the CDR3 plus reference TRBV11-2 and TRBJ2-1, the full variable domain is EAGVAQSPRYKIIEKRQSVAFWCNPISGHATLYWYQQILGQGPKLLIQFQNNGVVDDSQLPKDRFSAERLKGVDSTLKIQPAKLEDSAVYLCASSPWLAGEDEQFFGPGTRLTVL.

This clone was counted a single time. The chain carries TRBV6-6 and TRBJ2-5; D possibly corresponds to TRBD1 (6 bases). Germline CDR1 is MNHNY and CDR2 is SVGAGI (reference sequence). This CDR3 has 14 residues. Between the trimmed V and J ends, which lost 5 bases and 1 base, there was a span of 11 bases. The DNA of the CDR3 is TGTGCCAGCAGTCTATCGACAGGCCAAGAGACCCAGTACTTC. Its protein product is CASSLSTGQETQYF.

Here the CDR3 reads CASMRQYTGELFF. The CDR3, as DNA: TGTGCCAGTATGAGACAGTACACCGGGGAGCTGTTTTTT. The rearrangement links TRBV19 to TRBJ2-2; possible D gene TRBD1, 5 bases. CDR3 length: 13 residues. CDR1 and CDR2 (germline): LNHDA, SQIVND (reference sequence). The ends were cut back, 7 bases at V and 3 bases at J, with 9 bases in the middle.

V is TRBV5-1 and J is TRBJ1-4; TRBD1 agrees at 8 bases. CDR1 SGHRS and CDR2 YFSETQ come from the germline V gene. V lost 0 bases, J lost 0 bases, and 13 bases stayed unmatched. The CDR3 length is 20 residues. For the CDR3, the DNA is TGCGCCAGCAGCTTGGTGAGACAGGGGACACAAGGTGCAACTAATGAAAAACTGTTTTTT. Protein: CASSLVRQGTQGATNEKLFF.

This chain links TRBV28 with TRBJ1-5; maybe TRBD1 (6 bases). With 10 bases removed from V and 7 bases from J, the gap between germline ends came to 17 bases. CDR3 length: 13 amino acids. Germline lookup yields CDR1 MDHEN and CDR2 SYDVKM. The CDR3 bases are TGTGCCACCAAGGGAACAGGGAACCAGCCCCAGCATTTT. Translation gives CATKGTGNQPQHF.

This chain joins TRBV7-2 and TRBJ2-3, with 9 bases identical to TRBD2. The CDR3 is 16 residues long. CDR1 and CDR2 (germline): SGHTA, FQGNSA. V shed 3 bases, J shed 2 bases, and the junction held 6 bases outside the gene matches. This CDR3 reads CASSFNLAGNTDTQYF. The CDR3 nucleotides are TGTGCCAGCAGCTTCAACCTAGCGGGGAACACAGATACGCAGTATTTT.

Notes on this clone: The same CDR3 can be traced to other DNA sequences in this sample. The chain joins TRBV2 to TRBJ2-7, with 12 positions matching TRBD1. V was clipped by 6 bases and J by 7 bases; unmatched bases: 4. CDR1 is SNHLY and CDR2 is FYNNEI in the germline V gene. This CDR3 is 13 amino acids long. The CDR3 reads CASRGQGAGEQYF. CDR3 DNA: TGTGCCAGCAGGGGACAGGGGGCTGGAGAGCAGTACTTC.

In its sample, this clone was seen once. This chain uses TRBV6-5 with TRBJ2-2, with 9 bases that match TRBD2. CDR1 MNHEY and CDR2 SVGAGI come from the germline V gene. The CDR3 totals 15 residues. V lost 4 bases and J lost 6; bases outside the gene matches: 6. CDR3 region: CASSLGLASPGELFF. The CDR3 DNA is TGTGCCAGCAGTTTGGGACTAGCAAGTCCCGGGGAGCTGTTTTTT.

The chain uses TRBV9 and TRBJ2-3, with D perhaps TRBD1 or TRBD2 (5 bases each). V shed 3 bases and J shed 2 bases, with 13 bases lying between them. The length of the CDR3 is 15 residues. From germline, CDR1 is SGDLS and CDR2 YYNGEE. Here the CDR3 DNA reads TGTGCCAGCAGCGGGGGCGGCGGGTCCACAGATACGCAGTATTTT. Its protein is CASSGGGGSTDTQYF.

The chain links TRBV2 to TRBJ2-1; 7 bases are a match to TRBD2. With V trimmed by 4 bases and J by 5 bases, 8 bases remained unmatched. Germline V CDR1 and CDR2: SNHLY, FYNNEI. This CDR3 contains 15 residues. In nucleotides, the CDR3 is TGTGCCAGCAGTGGTGAGCGGGAAACTAACAATGAGCAGTTCTTC. Translated: CASSGERETNNEQFF.

Note on this clone: The sample has other DNA sequences that encode this CDR3 too. This chain uses TRBV2 with TRBJ1-5; D gene uncertain. The CDR3 contains 13 residues. From germline, CDR1 is SNHLY and CDR2 FYNNEI. Trimming took 4 bases from V and 4 from J, leaving 8 bases between them. CDR3 protein: CASSVTSNQPQHF. In DNA form, the CDR3 reads TGTGCCAGCAGTGTAACAAGTAATCAGCCCCAGCATTTT.

About this clone itself: Different DNA sequences within this sample yield the same CDR3. This chain uses TRBV6-5 with TRBJ1-6; D gene unclear. V was shortened by 4 bases and J by 3 bases, with 4 bases between the two germline ends. Germline CDR1 MNHEY, CDR2 SVGAGI. The CDR3 spans 13 residues. The CDR3 nucleotides read TGTGCCAGCAGTTCCAGCTATAATTCACCCCTCCACTTT. This gives the protein CASSSSYNSPLHF.

The V and J genes are TRBV29-1 and TRBJ2-3; 8 bases align to TRBD2. This CDR3 has 14 residues. V shed 7 bases and J 1 base; nucleotides not matched to a gene: 7. CDR1 and CDR2 (germline): SQVTM, ANQGSEA. The CDR3 DNA is TGCAGCGCTGGCCGAGCGGGAGGCACAGATACGCAGTATTTT. Translation: CSAGRAGGTDTQYF.

Regarding this clone: A read error may account for a junction end that differs from germline. V is TRBV7-7 and J is TRBJ2-7; unclear D gene. Germline-derived CDR1 and CDR2 are SSHAT and FNYEAQ (reference sequence). CDR3 size: 13 residues. Written as DNA, the CDR3 is TGTGCTAGCAGCCAAACACGGGCAGGCGAGCAGTACTTC. It encodes CASSQTRAGEQYF.

J is TRBJ2-5 and V is TRBV29-1, with no clear D. The CDR3 consists of 14 residues. Trimming took off 4 bases at V and 4 bases at J, with 16 bases between the two ends. The germline V gene has CDR1 SQVTM and CDR2 ANQGSEA. CDR3 sequence: CSVGSGSRRETQYF. The DNA for the CDR3 is TGCAGCGTTGGATCCGGGTCCAGAAGAGAGACCCAGTACTTC. Looking up the rest from reference TRBV29-1 and TRBJ2-5 gives the full variable domain: SAVISQKPSRDICQRGTSLTIQCQVDSQVTMMFWYRQQPGQSLTLIATANQGSEATYESGFVIDKFPISRPNLTFSTLTVSNMSPEDSSIYLCSVGSGSRRETQYFGPGTRLLVL.

V gene TRBV5-1 combines with J gene TRBJ2-5; unclear D gene. CDR3 length equals 12 residues. V lost 4 bases and J 3 bases, leaving 7 bases between the germline ends. Germline values: CDR1 SGHRS, CDR2 YFSETQ. CDR3 in DNA: TGCGCCAGCAGCGACCCCAAAGAGACCCAGTACTTC. It encodes CASSDPKETQYF.

The rearrangement links TRBV9 to TRBJ1-2; no clear D. Germline lookup yields CDR1 SGDLS and CDR2 YYNGEE. Trimming took 4 bases from V and 2 from J, leaving 9 bases between them. The CDR3 consists of 13 residues. CDR3 loop: CASSSGLNYGYTF. The CDR3 bases are TGTGCCAGCAGCTCCGGACTGAACTATGGCTACACCTTC.

In nucleotides, the CDR3 is TGTGCCAGCAGCTTAGGTAGCCCCCCCTACGAGCAGTACTTC. This codes for CASSLGSPPYEQYF. The rearrangement uses TRBV7-9 and TRBJ2-7; D is unresolved. The V gene's germline CDR1 is SEHNR and CDR2 FQNEAQ (reference sequence). Trimming cost V 1 base and J 2 bases, with 9 bases left between them. This CDR3 is 14 amino acids long.

This rearrangement joins TRBV18 to TRBJ2-1; perhaps TRBD2 as D (6 bases). V was shortened by 6 bases and J by 3 bases, with 15 bases between the two germline ends. Germline CDR1 KGHSH, CDR2 LQKENI. The CDR3 is 15 residues long. For the CDR3, the DNA is TGTGCCAGCTCGGTAGGAAGGGGAGGCTACAATGAGCAGTTCTTC. This translates into CASSVGRGGYNEQFF. Complete variable domain (other parts from reference TRBV18 and TRBJ2-1): NAGVMQNPRHLVRRRGQEARLRCSPMKGHSHVYWYRQLPEEGLKFMVYLQKENIIDESGMPKERFSAEFPKEGPSILRIQQVVRGDSAAYFCASSVGRGGYNEQFFGPGTRLTVL.

The chain recombines TRBV19 with TRBJ1-2, with D maybe TRBD1 (5 bases). V was pared by 5 bases and J by 2 bases, with 15 bases between. Germline V gene sequence: CDR1 LNHDA, CDR2 SQIVND (reference sequence). The CDR3 runs to 15 residues. As DNA, the CDR3 is TGTGCCAGTAGTTCCCGGCAGGAGGGGAACTATGGCTACACCTTC. Its translation is CASSSRQEGNYGYTF.

This clone appeared a single time. The identical CDR3 is also encoded by other nucleotide sequences in the sample. V is TRBV5-1 and J is TRBJ1-1, with D possibly matching TRBD1 (6 bases). The CDR3 has 14 amino acids. Germline V lookup: CDR1 SGHRS, CDR2 YFSETQ. With 4 bases removed from V and 1 base from J, the gap between germline ends came to 11 bases. The CDR3 DNA sequence: TGCGCCAGCAGCCTACAGGGTCAGAACACTGAAGCTTTCTTT. This sequence encodes CASSLQGQNTEAFF.

Details on this clone: Other DNA variants within this sample encode the same CDR3. The chain is built from TRBV10-3 and TRBJ1-1; D is ambiguous. The CDR3 runs 12 residues. Trimming shortened V by 4 bases and J by 0 bases, and 3 bases separated the two germline ends. Germline-derived CDR1 and CDR2 are ENHRY and SYGVKD. This CDR3 reads CAISGLNTEAFF. CDR3 bases: TGTGCCATCAGTGGGTTGAACACTGAAGCTTTCTTT.

The chain carries TRBV18 and TRBJ2-5; TRBD1 agrees at 8 bases. The germline gives CDR1 KGHSH, CDR2 LQKENI. This CDR3 is built from 15 residues. J lost 7 bases, V lost 3 bases, and 10 bases had no gene match. In nucleotides, the CDR3 is TGTGCCAGCTCACCTCCGACAGGGGCCTTTGGGACCCAGTACTTC. It yields the protein CASSPPTGAFGTQYF.

This clone was seen once. The rearrangement joins TRBV27 to TRBJ2-7; a possible D gene is TRBD1 (5 bases). This CDR3 is 14 amino acids long. Trimming shortened V by 6 bases and J by 6 bases, and 18 bases separated the two germline ends. CDR1 MNHEY and CDR2 SMNVEV come from the germline V gene (reference sequence). This CDR3 is CASSPDRVAFEQYF. The CDR3 DNA is TGTGCCAGCAGCCCCGACAGAGTTGCCTTCGAGCAGTACTTC.

This chain joins TRBV5-1 and TRBJ1-6, with 10 bases aligning to TRBD1. This CDR3 spans 15 amino acids. V was clipped by 4 bases and J by 9 bases; unmatched bases: 7. Per the germline V gene, CDR1 is SGHRS and CDR2 is YFSETQ. The CDR3 here is CASSTGTGVVSPLHF. The DNA for the CDR3 is TGCGCCAGCAGCACGGGGACAGGGGTGGTTTCACCCCTCCACTTT.

This clone has just one count. The V and J genes are TRBV30 and TRBJ2-5; TRBD2 agrees at 9 bases. This CDR3 has 13 amino acids. V shed 2 bases and J 4 bases; nucleotides not matched to a gene: 2. CDR1 GTSNPN and CDR2 SVGIG come from the germline V gene (reference sequence). The CDR3 DNA reads as TGTGCCTGGAGTCTAGCGGGGACAGAGACCCAGTACTTC. As protein: CAWSLAGTETQYF.

This rearrangement joins TRBV5-1 to TRBJ2-4, with D maybe TRBD2 (6 bases). Germline-derived CDR1 and CDR2 are SGHRS and YFSETQ. CDR3 size: 15 residues. Trimming removed 5 bases from V and 8 bases from J, with 20 bases in between. The CDR3 DNA is TGCGCCAGCAGGGGCGGGACGTCCCGGGGTGACATTCAGTACTTC. It codes for CASRGGTSRGDIQYF.

The J gene is TRBJ2-7, the V gene TRBV5-1; D may match TRBD1 or TRBD2 (5 bases each). The V end was cut by 3 bases, the J end by 3 bases, with 16 bases between. The CDR3 runs 15 residues. CDR1 and CDR2 (germline): SGHRS, YFSETQ. In nucleotides, the CDR3 is TGCGCCAGCAGCTCCATCCCGGGACCAGGCTACGAGCAGTACTTC. It yields the protein CASSSIPGPGYEQYF.